The clone carrying this T cell receptor (beta chain) appeared a few times. V was shortened by 3 bases and J by 4 bases, with 16 bases between the two germline ends. The germline gives CDR1 GTSNPN, CDR2 SVGIG (reference sequence). The CDR3 runs 15 residues. This entry is derived from a study of graft-versus-host responses after intestinal transplantation. Study summary: Every transplant recipient was induced with anti-thymocyte globulin, then maintained on tacrolimus and steroids for two to three years. Study-wide results and limits: High graft-versus-host to host-versus-graft T cell clonal ratios marked allografts of patients with graft-donor macrochimerism. The highest levels of circulating GvH clones went along with early declines in HvG clones after transplant.

The repertoire was sequenced with immunoSEQ multiplex PCR; TCRdb's copy has only in-frame clones and lacks some. The table has fewer than 25,000 clones, 44% seen once. Investigators plated about 200,000 CFSE-labeled responder cells together with about 200,000 irradiated stimulator cells labeled with violet dye. This TCR came from a human patient who was an organ donor for intestinal transplantation. V usage is TRBV30 and J usage is TRBJ1-3; D is undetermined. The sample in question was alloreactive CD8+ T cells from a mixed lymphocyte reaction culture, obtained before transplantation. Described subset: CFSE-low proliferating T cells sorted from roughly six-day pre-transplant mixed lymphocyte reaction (GvH or HvG direction). This chain's CDR3 is CAWSHGRTYGNTIYF. CDR3 bases: TGTGCCTGGAGCCACGGGAGGACCTACGGAAACACCATATATTTT.